Described below is a single TCR beta chain sequence and its context. It lacks a known antigen. Base qualities were left out, and no much larger clone turns up one base away. The sample originates from a study of regulatory T cells in long-lasting Graves disease (dated by TCRdb to the early 2020s). Study-wide context: To count as having persistent Graves' disease, a patient had to have received antithyroid drug treatment for over 5 years with TSH receptor autoantibodies remaining persistently positive. Persistent Graves' disease patients were compared with newly diagnosed Graves' disease patients by peripheral blood TCR sequencing and RNA sequencing. The study was registered as a clinical trial and conducted in China. TCR sequencing covered some 13 persistent and around 20 newly diagnosed Graves' disease patients, around 33 samples in total. In the clinical cohort, patients with persistent Graves' disease had used antithyroid drugs for an average of about 10.3 years.

The time point label, as the study defines it: persistent/refractory GD, antithyroid drugs over 5 years with positive TRAb. RNA was extracted from PBMCs in TRIzol for both TCR sequencing and RNA sequencing. The diagnosis of Graves' disease followed American Thyroid Association guidelines. Patients were recruited from an endocrinology department in Xi'an, China. Each patient gave 7.5 to 10 milliliters of peripheral blood, collected in an EDTA anticoagulant tube. Ficoll Paque Plus density gradient separation was used to isolate PBMCs, and no further T cell sorting was done. An Agilent 2100 Bioanalyzer and agarose gel were used to check RNA quality, and a NanoDrop 2000 was used to measure RNA concentration. Receptor libraries were prepared by multiplex PCR. TCRdb lists the instrument as Illumina HiSeq 4000. iRepertoire HTBI primers and Arm-PCR amplification of CDR3 regions were used to construct TCR beta libraries. Before sequencing, the PCR products underwent gel purification. The original pipeline was this. Gene usage analysis of CDR3 amino acid clonotypes used the 55 to 65 TRBV and about 13 TRBJ segments found across samples. Filtered high-quality paired reads were merged into contigs using COPE and FqMerger. BLAST was used to align contigs to IMGT TRBV, TRBD and TRBJ reference genes, and CDR3 was defined according to IMGT. Highly expanded clones were defined as clonotypes with a frequency above 0.1%. Shannon entropy served as the measure of repertoire diversity, while the Gini coefficient captured V-J evenness. A clonotype found in more than one individual was treated as public. TCRdb cleaned the public reads at Q25 with fastp, built clones with MiXCR and kept in-frame beta chains. Duplicate CDR3 protein sequences are folded into a single record with the most common DNA and genes. TCRdb's processing, not the authors', yielded these V and J calls. The sample table records 600,000 to 800,000 distinct CDR3 sequences; around 32% of these occur just once. Of the sample, about two fifths falls within the top ten clones.

Including the terminal cysteine and phenylalanine, the CDR3 comprises 16 residues. Just CDR3 DNA is preserved here, 48 bases in frame from base 1. At the junction V is shortened by 4 bases and J by 5 bases, with 18 bases in between. From a lookup of the germline V gene, CDR1 and CDR2 are SNHLY and FYNNEI. The full study reports these points: As a limitation, the authors acknowledged that the small sample size may reduce accuracy. Preferential use of TRBV28, TRBJ1-2 and TRBJ2-5 was observed in persistent disease, whereas TRBV20-1 and TRBJ2-1 were favored in newly diagnosed disease. Compared with newly diagnosed patients, persistent Graves' disease patients had lower TCR Shannon entropy and fewer highly expanded clones, which suggests clonal expansion. Sequencing and analysis were limited to the TCR beta chain. Only peripheral blood was studied, because thyroid tissue, the primary lesion, was inaccessible. Patients with persistent disease shared more public clonotypes (about 2,900) than newly diagnosed patients did (966).

The sample was peripheral blood mononuclear cells (PBMCs), taken when the disease was refractory, from a patient treated with antithyroid drugs. The sequence links TRBV2 to TRBJ1-5; TRBD1 might be the D gene, on 6 matching bases. The receptor's source is a female donor with Graves disease. The CDR3 sequence is CASSAQGQGYHQPQHF. The sequenced DNA: TGTGCCAGCAGTGCCCAGGGGCAGGGCTATCATCAGCCCCAGCATTTT.